These 16 T cell receptor beta chains were sequenced from one sample in a study of blood T cell repertoires in COVID-19. TCRdb's copy holds only in-frame clones and misses some; the assay was immunoSEQ multiplex PCR. This table holds approximately 190,000 clones, more than 85% found once. Sequenced: peripheral blood. The receptors come from a man aged 65 to 85 with active or convalescent COVID-19.

The V and J genes are TRBV10-1 and TRBJ1-6; no reliable D call. This CDR3 is 14 amino acids long. Germline values: CDR1 WNHNN, CDR2 SYGVQD (reference sequence). V shed 0 bases and J shed 10 bases, with 10 bases lying between them. This chain's CDR3 is CASSESRGNSPLHF. The CDR3 nucleotides are TGCGCCAGCAGTGAGTCCCGGGGAAACTCACCCCTCCACTTT.

V gene TRBV12-3 or TRBV12-4 combines with J gene TRBJ1-5, with TRBD1 matching 7 bases. Unmatched junction bases numbered 2, after V lost 10 bases and J lost 2 bases. This CDR3 region has 12 residues. Here the CDR3 reads CATGGGNQPQHF. In DNA, the CDR3 is TGTGCCACAGGGGGTGGCAATCAGCCCCAGCATTTT.

The genes are TRBV2 and TRBJ2-2, with 12 positions matching TRBD1. The CDR3 runs to 14 residues. Germline V gene data show CDR1 as SNHLY and CDR2 as FYNNEI. With 7 bases clipped from V and 5 bases from J, the junction kept 2 bases outside the gene matches. Written as DNA, the CDR3 is TGTGCCAGCATGGGACAGGGGGCAACCGGGGAGCTGTTTTTT. It is translated as CASMGQGATGELFF.

V is TRBV7-9 and J is TRBJ2-2, with TRBD2 matching 7 bases. J lost 2 bases, V lost 1 base, and 1 base had no gene match. The CDR3 consists of 15 residues. Germline V lookup: CDR1 SEHNR, CDR2 FQNEAQ (reference sequence). As DNA, the CDR3 is TGTGCCAGCAGCTTAGGCGGGAGAAACACCGGGGAGCTGTTTTTT. Encoded protein: CASSLGGRNTGELFF.

J is TRBJ1-3 and V is TRBV5-1, with 7 nucleotides matching TRBD1. There are 15 residues in the CDR3. CDR1 is SGHRS, CDR2 YFSETQ, per germline. After removal of 2 bases from V and 0 bases from J, the junction contained 2 bases not matched to a gene. The CDR3 here is CASSFDRASGNTIYF. CDR3 DNA sequence: TGCGCCAGCAGCTTCGACAGGGCCTCTGGAAACACCATATATTTT.

The V and J genes are TRBV28 and TRBJ1-5, with TRBD1 as a possible D gene (6 bases). Deletions cut 6 bases from V and 11 bases from J, with 20 bases between. This CDR3 comprises 14 residues. The V gene's germline CDR1 is MDHEN and CDR2 SYDVKM. CDR3 in DNA: TGTGCCAGCAGGAGCCCACAGGGTTGGGGGACCCAGCATTTT. Its translation: CASRSPQGWGTQHF.

V gene TRBV5-1 combines with J gene TRBJ2-7, with 9 nucleotides matching TRBD2. Trimming at V came to 2 bases and at J to 7 bases, leaving 7 bases not matched to a gene. The CDR3 is made up of 14 amino acids. Germline V gene lookup returns CDR1 SGHRS and CDR2 YFSETQ. Here the CDR3 reads CASSLAGGRGEQYF. The DNA for the CDR3 is TGCGCCAGCAGCTTAGCGGGGGGAAGAGGGGAGCAGTACTTC.

The gene calls are TRBV30 and TRBJ1-6; D gene ambiguous. Germline CDR1 reads GTSNPN; CDR2 reads SVGIG (reference sequence). This CDR3 contains 13 residues. Deletions cut 1 base from V and 5 bases from J, with 6 bases between. The CDR3 bases are TGTGCCTGGAGTGCCTTAGATAATTCACCCCTCCACTTT. Protein product: CAWSALDNSPLHF. The variable domain in full, with the rest retrieved from reference TRBV30 and TRBJ1-6, is SQTIHQWPATLVQPVGSPLSLECTVEGTSNPNLYWYRQAAGRGLQLLFYSVGIGQISSEVPQNLSASRPQDRQFILSSKKLLLSDSGFYLCAWSALDNSPLHFGNGTRLTVT.

J is TRBJ1-2 and V is TRBV30; TRBD1 might be the D (5 bases). Trimming took off 4 bases at V and 12 bases at J, with 18 bases between the two ends. The CDR3 length is 12 residues. CDR1 GTSNPN and CDR2 SVGIG come from the germline V gene (reference sequence). The CDR3 coding sequence is TGTGCCTGGAATAAAGACAGATTGTCCCACACCTTC. It translates to CAWNKDRLSHTF.

The CDR3 DNA reads as TGTGCCAGCAGCCCGCCCGCCGGTTCAGGGTTTAAGACAGATACGCAGTATTTT. Encoded protein: CASSPPAGSGFKTDTQYF. The chain combines TRBV7-9 with TRBJ2-3, with TRBD1 as a possible D gene (5 bases). The CDR3 totals 18 residues. With 5 bases removed from V and 3 bases from J, the gap between germline ends came to 24 bases. The germline V gene encodes CDR1 SEHNR and CDR2 FQNEAQ (reference sequence). The full variable domain, with the rest looked up from reference TRBV7-9 and TRBJ2-3, is DTGVSQNPRHKITKRGQNVTFRCDPISEHNRLYWYRQTLGQGPEFLTYFQNEAQLEKSRLLSDRFSAERPKGSFSTLEIQRTEQGDSAMYLCASSPPAGSGFKTDTQYFGPGTRLTVL.

The chain uses TRBV25-1 and TRBJ2-5; the D gene is possibly TRBD1 (6 bases). The CDR3 consists of 14 residues. The germline V and J ends were trimmed by 4 bases and 2 bases, with 11 bases remaining between them. Germline CDR1 and CDR2: MGHDK and SYGVNS. In DNA form, the CDR3 reads TGTGCCAGCAGTGCGGAAGGGGGTCAAGAGACCCAGTACTTC. Its protein is CASSAEGGQETQYF.

The gene calls are TRBV28 and TRBJ2-2; D may be TRBD2 (5 bases). Trimming took off 7 bases at V and 7 bases at J, with 19 bases between the two ends. The germline V gene has CDR1 MDHEN and CDR2 SYDVKM. This CDR3 contains 15 residues. The CDR3 sequence is CASTASGGHGGELFF. CDR3 in DNA: TGTGCCAGCACGGCCTCGGGCGGGCATGGCGGGGAGCTGTTTTTT.

The V gene is TRBV7-2, the J gene TRBJ2-4; D ambiguous. There are 16 residues in the CDR3. Germline V CDR1 and CDR2: SGHTA, FQGNSA. V gave up 1 base and J gave up 0 bases, with 10 bases separating them. As DNA, the CDR3 is TGTGCCAGCAGCTTAGGTCTCGGTCTAGCCAAAAACATTCAGTACTTC. It is translated as CASSLGLGLAKNIQYF.

The chain couples TRBV3-1 (or the pseudogene TRBV3-2) to TRBJ1-1, with a weak D call TRBD1 (5 bases). Trimming cost V 5 bases and J 5 bases, with 15 bases left between them. Germline V gene lookup returns CDR1 LGHDT and CDR2 YNNKEL (reference sequence). There are 14 residues in the CDR3. This chain's CDR3 is CASSAPTAGTEAFF. CDR3 bases: TGTGCCAGCAGCGCCCCCACCGCAGGGACTGAAGCTTTCTTT.

The rearrangement links TRBV7-9 to TRBJ2-5, with 9 positions matching TRBD1. J lost 9 bases, V lost 5 bases, and 13 bases had no gene match. The germline V gene encodes CDR1 SEHNR and CDR2 FQNEAQ (reference sequence). The CDR3 has 15 amino acids. CDR3 region: CASSGGQGTSWSQYF. In nucleotides, the CDR3 is TGTGCCAGCAGCGGAGGACAGGGGACATCCTGGTCCCAGTACTTC.

This clone was picked up a small number of times. The chain links TRBV10-1 to TRBJ2-2; D is ambiguous. The CDR3 covers 15 residues. V was cut by 4 bases and J by 0 bases, with 9 bases left in between. Germline V lookup: CDR1 WNHNN, CDR2 SYGVQD (reference sequence). CDR3 region: CASSANRPNTGELFF. As DNA, the CDR3 is TGCGCCAGCAGTGCTAACCGCCCGAACACCGGGGAGCTGTTTTTT.